This T cell receptor (beta chain) was sequenced for a study of T cell repertoires in cytomegalovirus infection. Study-level information: Both CMV infection and a matching HLA type were indicated by public TCR beta signatures.

This clonotype appeared a single time. This may arise from a read error, as a much more abundant clone is one base away. The CDR3 loop spans 18 amino acids. The germline V gene has CDR1 SGHDT and CDR2 YYEEEE. Trimming stripped 0 bases from V and 2 bases from J, with 21 bases between. Using its own MiXCR run on the reads, TCRdb lists one record per CDR3 protein. Among 560,000 or so distinct CDR3 sequences listed, about 17% were seen once. Sequencing was performed on CD8+ T cells from PBMCs. V is TRBV5-6 and J is TRBJ2-7, with D possibly matching TRBD2 (6 bases). The receptor comes from a human donor in good health (CMV status not recorded). Some clones in this sample may be carry-over from other donors' samples. The CDR3: CASSLEAGYERSTYEQYF. The DNA of the CDR3 is TGTGCCAGCAGCTTGGAGGCGGGATACGAGCGGAGCACCTACGAGCAGTACTTC.